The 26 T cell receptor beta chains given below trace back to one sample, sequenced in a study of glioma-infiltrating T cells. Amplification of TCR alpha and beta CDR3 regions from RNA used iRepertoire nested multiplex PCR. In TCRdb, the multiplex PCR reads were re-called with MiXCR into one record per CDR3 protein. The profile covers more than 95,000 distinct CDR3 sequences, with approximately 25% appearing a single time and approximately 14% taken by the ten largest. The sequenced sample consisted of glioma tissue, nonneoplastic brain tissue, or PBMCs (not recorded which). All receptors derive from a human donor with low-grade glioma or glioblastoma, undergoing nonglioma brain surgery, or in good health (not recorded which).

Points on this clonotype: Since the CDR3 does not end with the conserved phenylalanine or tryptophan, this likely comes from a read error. The CDR3 here is CASSGGQNTEAFS. CDR3 DNA sequence: TGTGCCAGCAGTGGGGGACAGAACACTGAAGCTTTCTCT. V and J are TRBV12-3 or TRBV12-4 and TRBJ1-1, with D tentatively TRBD1 (6 bases). The germline V and J ends were trimmed by 5 bases and 1 base, with 8 bases remaining between them. The CDR3 is made up of 13 amino acids.

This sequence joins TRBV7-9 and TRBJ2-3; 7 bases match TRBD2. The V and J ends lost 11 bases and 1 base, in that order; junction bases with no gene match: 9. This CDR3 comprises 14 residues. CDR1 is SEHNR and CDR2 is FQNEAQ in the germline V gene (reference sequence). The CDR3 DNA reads TGTGCCGGACCTCCTAGCGGAGGCACAGATACGCAGTATTTT. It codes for CAGPPSGGTDTQYF.

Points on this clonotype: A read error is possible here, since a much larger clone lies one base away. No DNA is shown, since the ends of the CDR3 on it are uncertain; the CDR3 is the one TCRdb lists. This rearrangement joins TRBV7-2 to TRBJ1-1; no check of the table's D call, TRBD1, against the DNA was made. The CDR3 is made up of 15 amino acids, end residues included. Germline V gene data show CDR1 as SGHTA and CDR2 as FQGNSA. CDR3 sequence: CASSLAWGEGTEASF.

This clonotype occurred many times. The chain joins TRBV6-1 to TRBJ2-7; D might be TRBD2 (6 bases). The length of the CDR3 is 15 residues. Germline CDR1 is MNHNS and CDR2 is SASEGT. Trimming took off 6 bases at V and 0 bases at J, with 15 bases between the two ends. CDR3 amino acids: CASSPQLGGSYEQYF. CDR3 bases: TGTGCCAGCAGCCCCCAACTGGGGGGCTCCTACGAGCAGTACTTC.

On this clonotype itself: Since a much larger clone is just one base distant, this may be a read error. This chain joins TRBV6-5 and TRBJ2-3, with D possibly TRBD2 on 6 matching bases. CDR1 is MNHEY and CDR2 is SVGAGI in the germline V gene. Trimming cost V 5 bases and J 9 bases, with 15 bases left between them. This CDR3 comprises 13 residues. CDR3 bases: TGTGCCAGCAGTCACCTGGGAGGCGAGACGCAGTATTTT. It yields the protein CASSHLGGETQYF.

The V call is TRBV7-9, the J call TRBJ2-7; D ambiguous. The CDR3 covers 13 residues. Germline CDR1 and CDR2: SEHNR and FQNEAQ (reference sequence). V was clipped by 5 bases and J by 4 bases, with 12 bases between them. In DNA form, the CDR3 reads TGTGCCAGCAGCCTGAATATCCCTTACGAGCAGTACTTC. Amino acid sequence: CASSLNIPYEQYF.

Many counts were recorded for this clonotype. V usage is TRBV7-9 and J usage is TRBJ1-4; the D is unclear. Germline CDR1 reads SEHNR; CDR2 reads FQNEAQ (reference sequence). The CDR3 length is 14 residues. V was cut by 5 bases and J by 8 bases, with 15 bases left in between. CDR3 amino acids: CASSPAGVGEKLFF. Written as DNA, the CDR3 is TGTGCCAGCAGCCCAGCTGGGGTAGGGGAAAAACTGTTTTTT.

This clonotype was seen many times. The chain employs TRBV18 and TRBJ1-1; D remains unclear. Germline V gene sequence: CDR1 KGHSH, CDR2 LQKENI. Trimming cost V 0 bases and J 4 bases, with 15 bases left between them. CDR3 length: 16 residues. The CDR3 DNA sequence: TGTGCCAGCTCACCACCGAGTACAAGGGTATCCACTGAAGCTTTCTTT. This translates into CASSPPSTRVSTEAFF.

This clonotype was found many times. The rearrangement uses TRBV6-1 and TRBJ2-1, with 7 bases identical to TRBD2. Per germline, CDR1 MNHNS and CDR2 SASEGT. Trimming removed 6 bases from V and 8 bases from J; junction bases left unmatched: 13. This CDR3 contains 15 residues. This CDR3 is CASSLGGSLGDEQFF. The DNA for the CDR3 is TGTGCCAGCAGCCTTGGCGGGAGCCTGGGGGATGAGCAGTTCTTC.

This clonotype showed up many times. Written as DNA, the CDR3 is TGCGCCAGCAGCCAACCGAGAACTTACAATGAGCAGTTCTTC. This sequence encodes CASSQPRTYNEQFF. The chain links TRBV4-1 to TRBJ2-1; the D is unclear. CDR3 length equals 14 residues. V gave up 2 bases and J gave up 4 bases, with 9 bases separating them. Germline values: CDR1 MGHRA, CDR2 YSYEKL.

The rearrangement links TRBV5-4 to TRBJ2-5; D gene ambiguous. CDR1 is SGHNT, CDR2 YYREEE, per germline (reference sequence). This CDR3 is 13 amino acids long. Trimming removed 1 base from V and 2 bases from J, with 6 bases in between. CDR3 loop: CASSLREQETQYF. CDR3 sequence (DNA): TGTGCCAGCAGCTTGAGAGAACAAGAGACCCAGTACTTC.

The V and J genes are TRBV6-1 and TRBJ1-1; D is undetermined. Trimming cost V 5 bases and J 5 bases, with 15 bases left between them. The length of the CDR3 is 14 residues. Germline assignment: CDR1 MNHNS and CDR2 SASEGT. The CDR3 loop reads CASSKHRLETEAFF. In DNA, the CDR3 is TGTGCCAGCAGTAAACATCGGCTGGAAACTGAAGCTTTCTTT.

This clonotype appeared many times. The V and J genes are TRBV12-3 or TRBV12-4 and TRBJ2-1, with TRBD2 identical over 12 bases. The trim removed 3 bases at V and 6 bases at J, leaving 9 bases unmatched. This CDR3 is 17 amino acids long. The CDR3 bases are TGTGCCAGCAGTTTTGGGTCGACTAGCGGGAGTTTCAATGAGCAGTTCTTC. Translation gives CASSFGSTSGSFNEQFF.

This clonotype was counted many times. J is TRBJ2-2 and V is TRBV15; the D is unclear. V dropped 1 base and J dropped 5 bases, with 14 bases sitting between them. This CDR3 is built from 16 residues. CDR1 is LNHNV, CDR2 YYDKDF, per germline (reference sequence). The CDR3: CATSRAISASTGELFF. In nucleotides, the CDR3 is TGTGCCACCAGCAGAGCCATCAGTGCCAGTACCGGGGAGCTGTTTTTT. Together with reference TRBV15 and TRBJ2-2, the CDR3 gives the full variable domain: DAMVIQNPRYQVTQFGKPVTLSCSQTLNHNVMYWYQQKSSQAPKLLFHYYDKDFNNEADTPDNFQSRRPNTSFCFLDIRSPGLGDTAMYLCATSRAISASTGELFFGEGSRLTVL.

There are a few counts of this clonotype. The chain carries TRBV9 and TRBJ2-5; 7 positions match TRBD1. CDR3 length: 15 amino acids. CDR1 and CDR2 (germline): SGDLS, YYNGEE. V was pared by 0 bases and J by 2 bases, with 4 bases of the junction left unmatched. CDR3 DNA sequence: TGTGCCAGCAGCGTAGATAGGGGACAGCAAGAGACCCAGTACTTC. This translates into CASSVDRGQQETQYF.

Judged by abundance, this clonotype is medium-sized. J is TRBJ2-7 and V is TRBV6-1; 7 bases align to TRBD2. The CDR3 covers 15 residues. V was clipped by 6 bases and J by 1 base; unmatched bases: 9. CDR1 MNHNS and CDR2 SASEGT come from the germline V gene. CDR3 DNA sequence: TGTGCCAGCAGAGGGTCCGGAGCGGGGTCCTACGAGCAGTACTTC. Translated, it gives CASRGSGAGSYEQYF.

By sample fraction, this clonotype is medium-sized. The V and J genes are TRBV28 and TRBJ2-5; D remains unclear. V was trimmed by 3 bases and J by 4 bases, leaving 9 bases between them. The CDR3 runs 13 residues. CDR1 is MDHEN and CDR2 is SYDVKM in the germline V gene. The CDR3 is CASSFNSPETQYF. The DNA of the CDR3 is TGTGCCAGCAGTTTCAACAGCCCAGAGACCCAGTACTTC.

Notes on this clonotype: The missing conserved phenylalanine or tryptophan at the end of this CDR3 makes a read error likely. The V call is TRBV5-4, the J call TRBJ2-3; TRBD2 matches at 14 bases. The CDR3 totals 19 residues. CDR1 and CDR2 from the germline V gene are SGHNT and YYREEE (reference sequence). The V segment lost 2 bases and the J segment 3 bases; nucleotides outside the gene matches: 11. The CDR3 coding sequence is TGTGCCAGCAGCTTAGGGAACGGGACTAGCGGGAGATGGACAGATACGCAGTATTCT. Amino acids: CASSLGNGTSGRWTDTQYS.

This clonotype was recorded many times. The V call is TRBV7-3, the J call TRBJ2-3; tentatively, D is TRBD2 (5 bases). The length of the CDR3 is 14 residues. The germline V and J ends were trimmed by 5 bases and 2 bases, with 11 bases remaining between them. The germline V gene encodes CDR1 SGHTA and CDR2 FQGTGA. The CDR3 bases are TGTGCCAGCAGCAACCGGGGAGTCACAGATACGCAGTATTTT. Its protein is CASSNRGVTDTQYF.

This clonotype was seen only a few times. CDR3: CSVEDKAEGRDTQYF. The DNA for the CDR3 is TGCAGCGTTGAAGATAAGGCAGAGGGCAGGGATACGCAGTATTTT. The J gene is TRBJ2-3, the V gene TRBV29-1; the D gene is possibly TRBD2 (5 bases). CDR3 length: 15 amino acids. V lost 0 bases, J lost 6 bases, and 16 bases lay in between. CDR1 and CDR2 (germline): SQVTM, ANQGSEA.

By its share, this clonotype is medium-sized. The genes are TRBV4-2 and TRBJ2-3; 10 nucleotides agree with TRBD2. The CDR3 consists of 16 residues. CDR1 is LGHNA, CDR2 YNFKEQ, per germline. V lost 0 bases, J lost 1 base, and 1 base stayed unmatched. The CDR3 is CASSQDLAGGTDTQYF. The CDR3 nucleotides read TGTGCCAGCAGCCAAGATCTAGCGGGAGGCACAGATACGCAGTATTTT.

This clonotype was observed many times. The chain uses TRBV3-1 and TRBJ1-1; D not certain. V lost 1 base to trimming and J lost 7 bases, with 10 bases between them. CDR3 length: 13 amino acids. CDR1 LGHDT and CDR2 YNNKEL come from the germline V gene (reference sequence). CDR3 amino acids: CASSQVFTGEAFF. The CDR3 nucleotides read TGTGCCAGCAGCCAAGTGTTCACGGGTGAAGCTTTCTTT.

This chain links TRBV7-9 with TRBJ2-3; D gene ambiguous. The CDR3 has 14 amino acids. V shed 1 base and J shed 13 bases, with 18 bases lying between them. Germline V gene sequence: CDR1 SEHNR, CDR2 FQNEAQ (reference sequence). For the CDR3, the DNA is TGTGCCAGCAGCTTAGATTCATCGTCAGCCCAAGAGTATTTT. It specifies CASSLDSSSAQEYF.

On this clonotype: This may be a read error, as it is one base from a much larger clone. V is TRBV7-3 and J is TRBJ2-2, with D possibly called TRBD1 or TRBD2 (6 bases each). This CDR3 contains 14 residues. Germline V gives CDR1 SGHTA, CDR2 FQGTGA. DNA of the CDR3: TGTGCCAGCAGCTTATACAGGGAAACCGGGGGGCTGTTTTTT. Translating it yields CASSLYRETGGLFF.

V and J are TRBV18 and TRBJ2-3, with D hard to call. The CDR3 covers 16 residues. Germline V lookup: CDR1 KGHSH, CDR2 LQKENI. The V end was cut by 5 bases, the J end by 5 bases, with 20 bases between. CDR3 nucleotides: TGTGCCAGCTCAGAATTCCAGACCAACGATCAAGATACGCAGTATTTT. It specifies CASSEFQTNDQDTQYF.

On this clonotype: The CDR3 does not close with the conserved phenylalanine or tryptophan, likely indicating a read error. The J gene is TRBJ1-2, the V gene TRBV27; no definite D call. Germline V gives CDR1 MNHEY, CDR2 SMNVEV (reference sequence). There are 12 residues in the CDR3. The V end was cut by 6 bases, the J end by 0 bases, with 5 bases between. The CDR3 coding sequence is TGTGCCAGCAGGAAAGCTAACTATGGCTACACCCTC. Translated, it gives CASRKANYGYTL.